The rows below give T cell receptor beta chains drawn from one sample of a study of blood T cell repertoires in COVID-19. The data were produced by immunoSEQ multiplex PCR, yet TCRdb's version contains in-frame clones alone and is incomplete. The repertoire has about 190,000 clones, 80% to 90% of them found once; the top ten carry about 20%. Sequenced sample: peripheral blood. Receptor source: a human donor in a cohort sampled during active COVID-19. The CDR3 runs from the conserved cysteine through the conserved F or W. D genes are given only for firm matches. Size is omitted from some rows. Given values are once, few, many or a class for expanded clones.

TRBV19	TRBD1	TRBJ1-2	.	CASSRDRRNYGYTF	TGTGCCAGTAGTCGGGACAGGAGGAACTATGGCTACACCTTC
TRBV3-1/TRBV3-2	.	TRBJ2-7	.	CASSPTEGVRFEQYF	TGTGCCAGCAGCCCTACCGAGGGGGTTCGGTTCGAGCAGTACTTC
TRBV19	.	TRBJ1-2	.	CASQLTGLPRGYTF	TGTGCCAGCCAATTAACAGGGCTTCCGCGCGGCTACACCTTC
TRBV28	.	TRBJ1-6	.	CASSPPGYNSPLHF	TGTGCCAGCAGTCCACCAGGGTATAATTCACCCCTCCACTTT
TRBV2	.	TRBJ1-1	.	CASSPEGMNTEAFF	TGTGCCAGCAGTCCGGAGGGCATGAACACTGAAGCTTTCTTT
TRBV29-1	.	TRBJ2-1	once	CSVEDTGRSGSEQFF	TGCAGCGTTGAAGATACAGGCAGGAGTGGATCTGAGCAGTTCTTC
TRBV11-1	TRBD1	TRBJ2-7	.	CASSPTGVRIYEQYF	TGTGCCAGCAGCCCAACAGGGGTACGAATCTACGAGCAGTACTTC
TRBV28	TRBD1	TRBJ2-4	.	CASSTTGSARNIQYF	TGTGCCAGCAGCACGACAGGGAGCGCTCGGAACATTCAGTACTTC
TRBV19	TRBD1	TRBJ1-4	.	CAIRDRGRGKLFF	TGTGCCATCCGGGACAGGGGGCGCGGAAAACTGTTTTTT
TRBV10-3	TRBD2	TRBJ2-1	.	CAITGGGEQFF	TGTGCCATCACAGGCGGGGGTGAGCAGTTCTTC
TRBV14	.	TRBJ1-5	.	CASSQYTSGVRHF	TGTGCCAGCAGCCAATATACTTCAGGGGTCCGGCATTTT
TRBV5-1	.	TRBJ1-4	few	CASSLGRGNEKLFF	TGCGCCAGCAGCTTAGGGAGGGGGAATGAAAAACTGTTTTTT
TRBV19	.	TRBJ2-5	.	CASSTLGGRETQYF	TGTGCCAGTAGTACCCTAGGGGGTAGGGAGACCCAGTACTTC
TRBV19	.	TRBJ1-2	once	CASMEAPQANYGYTF	TGTGCCAGTATGGAGGCACCTCAAGCTAACTATGGCTACACCTTC
TRBV6-6	.	TRBJ1-1	once	CASSRRNTEAFF	TGTGCCAGCAGTCGTCGGAACACTGAAGCTTTCTTT
TRBV28	.	TRBJ1-2	.	CASSLSGRLGGYTF	TGTGCCAGCAGTTTGTCGGGTCGCCTCGGTGGCTACACCTTC
TRBV5-1	.	TRBJ2-2	few	CASSPGNTGELFF	TGCGCCAGCAGCCCGGGGAACACCGGGGAGCTGTTTTTT
TRBV7-9	TRBD1	TRBJ2-3	.	CASSWKVRQGGDTQYF	TGTGCCAGCAGCTGGAAAGTGAGACAGGGGGGCGATACGCAGTATTTT
TRBV9	.	TRBJ2-2	.	CASSEAPGGELFF	TGTGCCAGCAGCGAGGCCCCGGGCGGGGAGCTGTTTTTT
TRBV5-4	.	TRBJ2-7	.	CASSLAVASSEQYF	TGTGCCAGCAGCTTGGCCGTCGCTAGCTCCGAGCAGTACTTC
TRBV27	TRBD2	TRBJ2-7	.	CASRTSGIGGLQYF	TGTGCCAGCAGGACCTCCGGAATCGGGGGGTTGCAGTACTTC
TRBV7-2	.	TRBJ1-2	few	CASSLAPGGHYGYTF	TGTGCCAGCAGCTTAGCGCCAGGCGGGCACTATGGCTACACCTTC
TRBV4-2	.	TRBJ1-3	.	CASSQDVTGHGNTIYF	TGTGCCAGCAGCCAAGATGTTACGGGACATGGAAACACCATATATTTT
TRBV19	.	TRBJ1-1	.	CASSRNRETEAFF	TGTGCCAGTAGTAGGAACAGGGAGACTGAAGCTTTCTTT
TRBV6-4	.	TRBJ1-1	.	CASSTTMNTEAFF	TGTGCCAGCAGTACAACCATGAACACTGAAGCTTTCTTT
TRBV28	.	TRBJ2-5	.	CASSPSRMYQETQYF	TGTGCCAGCAGTCCCTCCAGGATGTACCAAGAGACCCAGTACTTC
TRBV24-1	TRBD1	TRBJ2-1	.	CATSDPGTGNEQFF	TGTGCCACCAGTGACCCCGGGACAGGGAATGAGCAGTTCTTC
TRBV28	.	TRBJ1-4	.	CASSFRGGRSEKLFF	TGTGCCAGCAGTTTCCGCGGGGGGAGATCTGAAAAACTGTTTTTT
TRBV28	.	TRBJ1-1	.	CASRATAEKEAFF	TGTGCCAGCAGAGCAACAGCAGAAAAAGAAGCTTTCTTT
TRBV27	.	TRBJ2-1	.	CASSSRLASYNEQFF	TGTGCCAGCAGTTCAAGGCTAGCGAGTTACAATGAGCAGTTCTTC
TRBV14	.	TRBJ2-1	.	CASSRDKNNEQFF	TGTGCCAGCAGCCGAGACAAAAACAATGAGCAGTTCTTC
TRBV2	TRBD1	TRBJ2-5	.	CASSRQGWETQYF	TGTGCCAGCAGTAGACAGGGGTGGGAGACCCAGTACTTC
TRBV18	TRBD2	TRBJ2-2	.	CASPRWVAGNTGELFF	TGTGCCAGCCCACGTTGGGTAGCGGGCAACACCGGGGAGCTGTTTTTT
TRBV19	.	TRBJ2-1	.	CASRLQGYSNEQFF	TGTGCCAGTCGACTCCAGGGTTATTCCAATGAGCAGTTCTTC
TRBV5-6	.	TRBJ1-6	few	CASSLAKGRSPLHF	TGTGCCAGCAGCTTGGCGAAGGGGAGGTCACCCCTCCACTTT
TRBV5-1	TRBD1	TRBJ2-3	.	CASSPGQGAGDTQYF	TGCGCCAGCAGCCCGGGACAGGGGGCAGGGGATACGCAGTATTTT
TRBV6-4	TRBD2	TRBJ2-3	few	CASRLLTSGVTDTQYF	TGTGCCAGCAGGCTCCTGACTAGCGGGGTCACAGATACGCAGTATTTT
TRBV7-2	.	TRBJ2-5	.	CASSPRSGSETQYF	TGTGCCAGCAGCCCCCGGTCAGGGTCCGAGACCCAGTACTTC
TRBV5-8	.	TRBJ2-1	.	CASRGVGNEQFF	TGTGCCAGCCGGGGAGTTGGTAATGAGCAGTTCTTC
TRBV7-2	.	TRBJ2-7	.	CASSIGTGPFSYEQYF	TGTGCCAGCAGTATAGGCACAGGTCCCTTCTCCTACGAGCAGTACTTC
TRBV5-6	.	TRBJ2-2	.	CASSLGTQSGPRQTGELFF	TGTGCCAGCAGCTTGGGGACACAGTCCGGACCCCGACAGACCGGGGAGCTGTTTTTT
TRBV7-3	TRBD2	TRBJ2-3	.	CASSQGTSGGTDTQYF	TGTGCCAGCAGCCAAGGGACTAGCGGGGGCACAGATACGCAGTATTTT
TRBV28	.	TRBJ1-2	few	CASRKTGSQHGYTF	TGTGCCAGCAGAAAAACCGGGAGCCAGCATGGCTACACCTTC
TRBV11-2	.	TRBJ1-3	.	CASRQQIGNTIYF	TGTGCCAGCAGGCAACAGATTGGAAACACCATATATTTT
TRBV5-1	TRBD2	TRBJ2-1	.	CASSLVLTSGNEQFF	TGCGCCAGCAGCTTGGTCTTGACTAGCGGTAATGAGCAGTTCTTC
TRBV6-5	TRBD1	TRBJ1-5	.	CASRPGGGEQPQHF	TGTGCCAGCAGGCCGGGAGGGGGCGAACAGCCCCAGCATTTT
TRBV5-1	.	TRBJ2-7	.	CASSLVAGKAYEQYF	TGCGCCAGCAGCTTGGTTGCGGGCAAGGCCTACGAGCAGTACTTC
TRBV7-3	.	TRBJ1-1	.	CASSATGVTEAFF	TGTGCCAGCAGCGCGACAGGAGTCACTGAAGCTTTCTTT